This TCR beta chain was identified in a study of T cell responses to AZD1222 COVID-19 vaccine. Study observations and caveats: Dominant at 160-218 and 743-854, vaccine-associated CD4 TCRs also spanned spike.

Trimming shortened V by 6 bases and J by 1 base, and 9 bases separated the two germline ends. The CDR3 loop spans 13 amino acids. Clones were read by immunoSEQ multiplex PCR, and TCRdb kept only the in-frame ones, dropping some. The sample records around 190,000 clones, approximately 86% being singletons. This clone was seen a single time. Its antigen remains unidentified. This clonotype originated in an adult in good health. This material consisted of peripheral blood, taken on day 0 of AZD1222 vaccination. This chain links TRBV12-3 or TRBV12-4 with TRBJ1-1; D not certain. The CDR3 protein is CASSRRRNTEAFF. CDR3 in DNA: TGTGCCAGCAGCAGACGGAGGAACACTGAAGCTTTCTTT.